This entry is about one T cell receptor beta chain. The data belong to a study of control samples from healthy donors and cancer patients. The CDR3 has 14 residues. V shed 3 bases and J shed 3 bases, with 6 bases lying between them. Per germline, CDR1 SGHAT and CDR2 FQDESV (reference sequence). TCRdb's copy holds only in-frame clones and misses some; the assay was immunoSEQ multiplex PCR. The repertoire holds 130,000 to 150,000 clones, with 70% to 90% as singletons. Sample: blood. This rearrangement joins TRBV11-1 to TRBJ2-6; the D gene is possibly TRBD1 (6 bases). The sequence was collected from a woman in her twenties or thirties in good health. This chain's CDR3 is CASSFRGGANVLTF. In nucleotides, the CDR3 is TGTGCCAGCAGCTTCAGGGGTGGGGCCAACGTCCTGACTTTC.